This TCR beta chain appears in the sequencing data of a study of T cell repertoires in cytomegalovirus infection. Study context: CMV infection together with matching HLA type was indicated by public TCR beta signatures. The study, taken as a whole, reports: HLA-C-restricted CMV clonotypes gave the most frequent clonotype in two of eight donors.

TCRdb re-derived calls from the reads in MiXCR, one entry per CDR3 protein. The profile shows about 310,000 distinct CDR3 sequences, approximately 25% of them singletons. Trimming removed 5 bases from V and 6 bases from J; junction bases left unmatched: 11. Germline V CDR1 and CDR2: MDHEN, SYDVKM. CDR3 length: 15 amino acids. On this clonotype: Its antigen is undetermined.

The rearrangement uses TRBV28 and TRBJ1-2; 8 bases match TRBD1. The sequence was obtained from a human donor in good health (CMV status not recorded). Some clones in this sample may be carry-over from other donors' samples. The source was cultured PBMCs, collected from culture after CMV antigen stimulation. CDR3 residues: CASSTPGQAVNGYTF. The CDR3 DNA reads TGTGCCAGCAGTACTCCGGGACAGGCCGTGAATGGCTACACCTTC.